The 27 T cell receptor beta chains below come from one sample, sequenced in a study of cytomegalovirus exposure and HLA in healthy donors. PCR used 60 Vbeta primers and 13 Jbeta primers. Measured with immunoSEQ multiplex PCR; TCRdb has only the in-frame clones, and not every one. The repertoire holds 120,000 to 150,000 clones, with about 64% as singletons. The material sequenced was PBMCs. The receptor source for this set is a woman in her 30s in good health and CMV-seropositive.

The chain joins TRBV11-3 to TRBJ1-1, with D perhaps matching TRBD1 (5 bases). V lost 5 bases, J lost 3 bases, and 22 bases lay in between. This CDR3 is built from 17 residues. The germline V gene has CDR1 SGHNT and CDR2 YENEEA. The chain's CDR3 is CASSGGEWGVEDTEAFF. The DNA for the CDR3 is TGTGCCAGCAGCGGAGGGGAGTGGGGGGTTGAGGACACTGAAGCTTTCTTT.

The gene calls are TRBV2 and TRBJ1-2; TRBD1 agrees at 8 bases. The CDR3 totals 13 residues. Per germline, CDR1 SNHLY and CDR2 FYNNEI. The trim removed 5 bases at V and 4 bases at J, leaving 3 bases unmatched. Here the CDR3 DNA reads TGTGCCAGCAGTTTCCAGGGGGCCTATGGCTACACCTTC. Residues: CASSFQGAYGYTF.

The chain links TRBV18 to TRBJ2-3, with TRBD1 matching over 7 bases. With 2 bases clipped from V and 0 bases from J, the junction kept 8 bases outside the gene matches. The CDR3 has 17 amino acids. CDR1 is KGHSH and CDR2 is LQKENI in the germline V gene. CDR3 sequence: CASSPLRQGPSTDTQYF. CDR3 DNA sequence: TGTGCCAGCTCACCATTGAGACAGGGCCCTAGCACAGATACGCAGTATTTT.

The chain couples TRBV6-1 to TRBJ2-4; D is possibly TRBD2 (7 bases). V was clipped by 1 base and J by 6 bases, with 10 bases between them. The germline V gene has CDR1 MNHNS and CDR2 SASEGT. This CDR3 comprises 14 residues. The CDR3: CASSEGGGGNIQYF. The CDR3 nucleotides read TGTGCCAGCAGTGAAGGAGGGGGGGGAAACATTCAGTACTTC.

This clone showed up just a few times. This chain uses TRBV6-5 with TRBJ2-1; 9 nucleotides align to TRBD1. Germline V gene sequence: CDR1 MNHEY, CDR2 SVGAGI. The CDR3 spans 15 residues. J gave up 8 bases and V 0 bases, and 5 bases lay outside the gene matches. CDR3 protein: CASSYSGQGIYEQFF. In DNA, the CDR3 is TGTGCCAGCAGTTACTCGGGACAGGGTATCTATGAGCAGTTCTTC.

This clone has just one count. The chain links TRBV6-5 to TRBJ1-1; the match to TRBD1 covers 7 bases. V lost 3 bases to trimming and J lost 1 base; unmatched junction nucleotides: 8. This CDR3 contains 16 residues. CDR1 MNHEY and CDR2 SVGAGI come from the germline V gene. The DNA for the CDR3 is TGTGCCAGCAGTTATGGGACAGTGGGGGAGAACACTGAAGCTTTCTTT. Translating it yields CASSYGTVGENTEAFF.

In regard to this clone: An end of the junction does not agree with germline; a read error may underlie this. This chain joins TRBV7-6 and TRBJ2-5; 10 bases are a match to TRBD1. The germline gives CDR1 SGHVS, CDR2 FNYEAQ. The length of the CDR3 is 16 residues. For the CDR3, the DNA is TGTGCGAGCAGCTTTGCGGGACAGGGGTTTCGGAAGACCCAGTACTTC. Its translation is CASSFAGQGFRKTQYF.

The rearrangement links TRBV27 to TRBJ2-1; D remains unclear. This CDR3 comprises 12 residues. Germline V CDR1 and CDR2: MNHEY, SMNVEV (reference sequence). V shed 5 bases and J shed 4 bases, with 6 bases lying between them. The CDR3 bases are TGTGCCAGCAGTCGAACTTACAATGAGCAGTTCTTC. This sequence encodes CASSRTYNEQFF.

The chain is built from TRBV4-2 and TRBJ1-1; 9 nucleotides match TRBD1. Germline CDR1 reads LGHNA; CDR2 reads YNFKEQ. With 3 bases clipped from V and 1 base from J, the junction kept 3 bases outside the gene matches. This CDR3 region has 15 residues. The CDR3 DNA sequence: TGTGCCAGCAGCCACACAGGGGGCGGGAACACTGAAGCTTTCTTT. Its protein product is CASSHTGGGNTEAFF.

J is TRBJ1-5 and V is TRBV10-2, with D tentatively TRBD1 (5 bases). The CDR3 has 13 amino acids. Germline loops: CDR1 WSHSY, CDR2 SAAADI. Trimming took off 8 bases at V and 4 bases at J, with 12 bases between the two ends. The CDR3 sequence: CASDDSSNQPQHF. In nucleotides, the CDR3 is TGCGCCAGCGACGACAGCTCGAATCAGCCCCAGCATTTT.

The chain couples TRBV7-6 to TRBJ2-5; 8 nucleotides line up with TRBD1. The germline gives CDR1 SGHVS, CDR2 FNYEAQ. Trimming removed 4 bases from V and 5 bases from J; junction bases left unmatched: 15. This CDR3 has 17 amino acids. The CDR3 protein is CASSYNPGQVPSETQYF. Written as DNA, the CDR3 is TGTGCCAGCAGCTATAACCCGGGACAGGTCCCGTCGGAGACCCAGTACTTC.

V usage is TRBV4-1 and J usage is TRBJ1-2; D perhaps matches TRBD1 (6 bases). Looked up from germline, CDR1 is MGHRA and CDR2 is YSYEKL. The CDR3 consists of 14 residues. V was trimmed by 4 bases and J by 2 bases, leaving 11 bases between them. The CDR3 nucleotides read TGCGCCAGCAGCCCAAACAGGGTCAACTATGGCTACACCTTC. Its protein is CASSPNRVNYGYTF.

This chain uses TRBV5-1 with TRBJ2-3; 8 bases fit TRBD1. V was pared by 5 bases and J by 2 bases, with 7 bases of the junction left unmatched. Germline V CDR1 and CDR2: SGHRS, YFSETQ. The CDR3 runs 15 residues. The DNA of the CDR3 is TGCGCCAGCAGATCCCGGGACAGGAACACAGATACGCAGTATTTT. Amino acid sequence: CASRSRDRNTDTQYF.

This clone has more than one count but fewer than ten. This sequence joins TRBV5-6 and TRBJ2-6; 7 positions agree with TRBD2. The germline gives CDR1 SGHDT, CDR2 YYEEEE. CDR3 length equals 17 residues. V gave up 0 bases and J gave up 2 bases; unmatched junction bases: 5. CDR3 in amino acids: CASSLGEGGPGANVLTF. DNA for the CDR3: TGTGCCAGCAGCTTGGGGGAGGGTGGCCCTGGGGCCAACGTCCTGACTTTC.

Here the CDR3 DNA reads TGTGCCAGCAGCGCATTTGACAGGGTAACTGAAGCTTTCTTT. Translation: CASSAFDRVTEAFF. The chain is built from TRBV6-1 and TRBJ1-1, with 7 bases that match TRBD1. CDR1 is MNHNS and CDR2 is SASEGT in the germline V gene. This CDR3 contains 14 residues. V trimming: 6 bases; J trimming: 5 bases; junction bases outside the gene matches: 9.

This clone was seen only a few times. V is TRBV5-6 and J is TRBJ2-5; D is uncertain. The J call may be incorrect, as the DNA end agrees better with TRBJ2-7. The CDR3 spans 15 residues. Germline assignment: CDR1 SGHDT and CDR2 YYEEEE. CDR3 DNA: TGTGCCAGCAGCTTGGCTCTTAGCAGCCCCTACGAGCAGTACTTC. Protein: CASSLALSSPYEQYF.

The chain uses TRBV2 and TRBJ2-3, with 8 bases that match TRBD2. CDR1 SNHLY and CDR2 FYNNEI come from the germline V gene. The V gene end was trimmed by 8 bases and the J gene end by 2 bases; junction bases not matched to a gene: 9. CDR3 length: 15 amino acids. The CDR3 DNA reads as TGTGCCAGCCTGGCCCGGGGGGGGACCACAGATACGCAGTATTTT. Protein: CASLARGGTTDTQYF.

The chain is built from TRBV7-9 and TRBJ1-3; 7 bases align to TRBD1. The CDR3 spans 14 residues. V was clipped by 6 bases and J by 3 bases; unmatched bases: 5. Per the germline V gene, CDR1 is SEHNR and CDR2 is FQNEAQ (reference sequence). CDR3 in DNA: TGTGCCAGCAGAGGGACAGCCTTTGGAAACACCATATATTTT. This translates into CASRGTAFGNTIYF.

This sequence joins TRBV2 and TRBJ1-1; 7 positions agree with TRBD1. CDR1 SNHLY and CDR2 FYNNEI come from the germline V gene. CDR3 length: 13 amino acids. Unmatched junction bases numbered 7, after V lost 6 bases and J lost 6 bases. CDR3: CASREGALAEAFF. CDR3 nucleotide sequence: TGTGCCAGCAGGGAGGGGGCCTTGGCTGAAGCTTTCTTT.

The chain recombines TRBV15 with TRBJ2-3, with TRBD2 as a possible D gene (6 bases). The germline V gene encodes CDR1 LNHNV and CDR2 YYDKDF (reference sequence). With 3 bases removed from V and 6 bases from J, the gap between germline ends came to 16 bases. The CDR3 has 15 amino acids. CDR3 sequence: CATSRIGTGGDTQYF. The DNA for the CDR3 is TGTGCCACCAGCAGGATAGGGACTGGGGGGGATACGCAGTATTTT.

The rearrangement links TRBV13 to TRBJ1-4; the D is unclear. The germline V and J ends were trimmed by 2 bases and 4 bases, with 8 bases remaining between them. The CDR3 totals 14 residues. In germline, CDR1 is PRHDT, CDR2 FYEKMQ (reference sequence). CDR3 loop: CASSLTGNNEKLFF. In DNA form, the CDR3 reads TGTGCCAGCAGCTTAACGGGTAATAATGAAAAACTGTTTTTT.

The rearrangement links TRBV13 to TRBJ1-2; D is uncertain. CDR1 PRHDT and CDR2 FYEKMQ come from the germline V gene (reference sequence). The CDR3 is 14 residues long. V was clipped by 0 bases and J by 2 bases, with 7 bases between them. Here the CDR3 DNA reads TGTGCCAGCAGCTTAGGTCGGGTGAACTATGGCTACACCTTC. Translation gives CASSLGRVNYGYTF. The full variable domain, in which reference TRBV13 and TRBJ1-2 provide the parts outside the CDR3, is AAGVIQSPRHLIKEKRETATLKCYPIPRHDTVYWYQQGPGQDPQFLISFYEKMQSDKGSIPDRFSAQQFSDYHSELNMSSLELGDSALYFCASSLGRVNYGYTFGSGTRLTVV.

The genes are TRBV11-2 and TRBJ2-7, with 8 positions matching TRBD2. Germline CDR1 is SGHAT and CDR2 is FQNNGV. This CDR3 has 14 residues. V shed 6 bases and J 3 bases; nucleotides not matched to a gene: 7. The CDR3, as DNA: TGTGCCAGCAGTGCGGGGGCGGGAGGCTACGAGCAGTACTTC. Translating it yields CASSAGAGGYEQYF.

The chain is built from TRBV18 and TRBJ1-6; D uncertain. Germline lookup yields CDR1 KGHSH and CDR2 LQKENI. This CDR3 contains 13 residues. The germline V and J ends were trimmed by 3 bases and 5 bases, with 5 bases remaining between them. The CDR3, as DNA: TGTGCCAGCTCACCGAGAAATAATTCACCCCTCCACTTT. Translation gives CASSPRNNSPLHF.

The chain is built from TRBV18 and TRBJ1-2; TRBD1 might be the D (5 bases). The CDR3 runs 14 residues. V gave up 4 bases and J gave up 4 bases, with 13 bases separating them. The germline V gene has CDR1 KGHSH and CDR2 LQKENI. The CDR3 sequence: CASSLQTEVYGYTF. The CDR3 DNA sequence: TGTGCCAGCTCACTACAGACAGAGGTCTATGGCTACACCTTC.

The chain recombines TRBV10-3 with TRBJ1-1, with D perhaps matching TRBD1 (5 bases). V shed 3 bases and J shed 11 bases, with 13 bases lying between them. This CDR3 region has 12 residues. CDR1 ENHRY and CDR2 SYGVKD come from the germline V gene. The CDR3 protein is CAISEPGNRAFF. Here the CDR3 DNA reads TGTGCCATCAGTGAACCAGGGAATCGGGCTTTCTTT.

The rearrangement links TRBV10-3 to TRBJ1-2; no clear D. The CDR3 contains 14 residues. Trimming took off 6 bases at V and 3 bases at J, with 14 bases between the two ends. Germline assignment: CDR1 ENHRY and CDR2 SYGVKD. CDR3 DNA: TGTGCCATCAGCCAGACCCCAGAGGACTATGGCTACACCTTC. It translates to CAISQTPEDYGYTF.